Below, 21 T cell receptor beta chains from the same sample are listed, as sequenced in a study of graft-versus-host responses after intestinal transplantation. No antigen has been assigned to these receptors. TCRdb's copy holds only in-frame clones and misses some; the assay was immunoSEQ multiplex PCR. Among 50,000 or so clones listed, 80% to 95% were seen once. The source was unstimulated CD4+ T cells sorted from spleen or lymph node cells, collected before transplant. The origin of the receptors is a human donor who was the organ donor for an intestinal transplant.

The chain carries TRBV7-2 and TRBJ2-3; 9 bases are a match to TRBD2. V dropped 4 bases and J dropped 6; count of bases not matched to a gene: 14. Per germline, CDR1 SGHTA and CDR2 FQGNSA. The CDR3 runs to 17 residues. CDR3 DNA: TGTGCCAGCAGCTCCCCACTGGTTAGCGGGAGTTCGGATACGCAGTATTTT. Translated: CASSSPLVSGSSDTQYF.

CDR3 sequence (DNA): TGTGCCAGCAAAGGACCGAACACTGAAGCTTTCTTT. It encodes CASKGPNTEAFF. The rearrangement links TRBV6-5 to TRBJ1-1; D is unresolved. The germline V and J ends were trimmed by 7 bases and 1 base, with 7 bases remaining between them. The CDR3 runs 12 residues. The V gene's germline CDR1 is MNHEY and CDR2 SVGAGI.

This chain joins TRBV6-6 and TRBJ2-3; D is unclear. This CDR3 spans 14 amino acids. CDR1 MNHNY and CDR2 SVGAGI come from the germline V gene (reference sequence). Trimming cost V 6 bases and J 1 base, with 11 bases left between them. CDR3 protein: CASSRKLGTDTQYF. The CDR3 bases are TGTGCCAGCAGCCGCAAACTGGGCACAGATACGCAGTATTTT.

The CDR3 nucleotides read TGTGCCAGCAGCGGACGGACGACAGGGGGGCCCTCCTACGAGCAGTACTTC. Protein: CASSGRTTGGPSYEQYF. The chain recombines TRBV7-9 with TRBJ2-7, with 9 bases that match TRBD1. The CDR3 consists of 17 residues. J was trimmed by 0 bases and V by 5 bases; bases with no gene match: 11. The V gene's germline CDR1 is SEHNR and CDR2 FQNEAQ (reference sequence).

The J gene is TRBJ2-3, the V gene TRBV7-2; D unresolved. The CDR3 length is 16 residues. The germline V gene has CDR1 SGHTA and CDR2 FQGNSA. Trimming pared 3 bases from V and 0 bases from J, leaving 13 bases between. In nucleotides, the CDR3 is TGTGCCAGCAGCTTGGGCCTGTACTCTAGCACAGATACGCAGTATTTT. This translates into CASSLGLYSSTDTQYF. The full variable domain, rest sourced from reference TRBV7-2 and TRBJ2-3, is GAGVSQSPSNKVTEKGKDVELRCDPISGHTALYWYRQSLGQGLEFLIYFQGNSAPDKSGLPSDRFSAERTGGSVSTLTIQRTQQEDSAVYLCASSLGLYSSTDTQYFGPGTRLTVL.

V usage is TRBV4-2 and J usage is TRBJ2-3; 10 positions match TRBD2. This CDR3 comprises 17 residues. Germline V lookup: CDR1 LGHNA, CDR2 YNFKEQ. The junction had 5 bases not matched to a gene; V was cut back by 1 base and J by 1 base. CDR3 in DNA: TGTGCCAGCAGCCAAGGTCTAGCGGGAGAGGGCACAGATACGCAGTATTTT. Translating it yields CASSQGLAGEGTDTQYF.

The chain has TRBV29-1 and TRBJ2-1; D is possibly TRBD2 (7 bases). The CDR3 loop spans 15 amino acids. The germline V and J ends were trimmed by 4 bases and 4 bases, with 17 bases remaining between them. The V gene's germline CDR1 is SQVTM and CDR2 ANQGSEA. The CDR3 reads CSVVGGGDSYNEQFF. The CDR3 DNA sequence: TGCAGCGTTGTTGGAGGGGGGGACTCTTACAATGAGCAGTTCTTC.

The genes are TRBV15 and TRBJ1-4, with 9 positions matching TRBD1. V gave up 1 base and J gave up 5 bases; unmatched junction bases: 5. Per the germline V gene, CDR1 is LNHNV and CDR2 is YYDKDF (reference sequence). This CDR3 is 16 amino acids long. The CDR3, as DNA: TGTGCCACCAGCAGAGTGGGGACAGGGAACAATGAAAAACTGTTTTTT. Amino acids: CATSRVGTGNNEKLFF.

The genes are TRBV13 and TRBJ2-5, with TRBD2 identical over 8 bases. With 5 bases clipped from V and 3 bases from J, the junction kept 8 bases outside the gene matches. The germline V gene has CDR1 PRHDT and CDR2 FYEKMQ (reference sequence). CDR3 length: 15 residues. In nucleotides, the CDR3 is TGTGCCAGCAGCGAACCCCGGACTAGCAAAGAGACCCAGTACTTC. It codes for CASSEPRTSKETQYF.

This clone was seen more than once but under ten times. J is TRBJ1-1 and V is TRBV30; D call uncertain. CDR1 GTSNPN and CDR2 SVGIG come from the germline V gene (reference sequence). The CDR3 has 13 amino acids. The germline V and J ends were trimmed by 4 bases and 0 bases, with 9 bases remaining between them. The DNA for the CDR3 is TGTGCCTGGAACCAAATGATGAACACTGAAGCTTTCTTT. Protein: CAWNQMMNTEAFF.

CDR3 nucleotides: TGTGCCAGCGACAGGCAAGAGACCCAGTACTTC. This encodes CASDRQETQYF. V usage is TRBV2 and J usage is TRBJ2-5, with D perhaps matching TRBD1 (6 bases). With 8 bases removed from V and 2 bases from J, the gap between germline ends came to 6 bases. Germline CDR1 is SNHLY and CDR2 is FYNNEI. The CDR3 runs 11 residues.

Only one count was recorded for this clone. This chain joins TRBV25-1 and TRBJ2-4; no clear D. Germline CDR1 and CDR2: MGHDK and SYGVNS. V lost 2 bases to trimming and J lost 0 bases, with 11 bases between them. CDR3 size: 16 residues. The CDR3 DNA sequence: TGTGCCAGCAGTGAAGTGGCTGGAAAAGCCAAAAACATTCAGTACTTC. Translated, it gives CASSEVAGKAKNIQYF.

Here the CDR3 reads CASSRTSGRQGDTQYF. For the CDR3, the DNA is TGTGCCAGCTCGCGGACTAGCGGGAGGCAGGGAGATACGCAGTATTTT. The chain carries TRBV18 and TRBJ2-3; TRBD2 aligns across 14 bases. The germline V gene encodes CDR1 KGHSH and CDR2 LQKENI. The CDR3 consists of 16 residues. V trimming: 6 bases; J trimming: 5 bases; junction bases outside the gene matches: 7.

This rearrangement joins TRBV14 to TRBJ2-1; D not certain. Germline V lookup: CDR1 SGHDN, CDR2 FVKESK. V dropped 1 base and J dropped 8 bases, with 3 bases sitting between them. The length of the CDR3 is 11 residues. In DNA, the CDR3 is TGTGCCAGCAGCCAAGTCGATGAGCAGTTCTTC. This translates into CASSQVDEQFF.

The J gene is TRBJ1-2, the V gene TRBV6-5, with D possibly matching TRBD1 (6 bases). The CDR3 runs to 14 residues. Deletions cut 2 bases from V and 4 bases from J, with 11 bases between. Germline V gene sequence: CDR1 MNHEY, CDR2 SVGAGI. In DNA form, the CDR3 reads TGTGCCAGCAGTTACCTCAGGGGACCCTATGGCTACACCTTC. Protein product: CASSYLRGPYGYTF.

This clone was counted once. The J gene is TRBJ2-3, the V gene TRBV5-4; tentatively, D is TRBD1 (5 bases). The V gene's germline CDR1 is SGHNT and CDR2 YYREEE (reference sequence). Deletions cut 0 bases from V and 2 bases from J, with 10 bases between. The CDR3 sequence is 15 residues long. The CDR3 sequence is CASSLDGHFTDTQYF. The CDR3 DNA follows: TGTGCCAGCAGCTTGGACGGACACTTCACAGATACGCAGTATTTT. Full variable domain (outside the CDR3, taken from reference TRBV5-4 and TRBJ2-3): ETGVTQSPTHLIKTRGQQVTLRCSSQSGHNTVSWYQQALGQGPQFIFQYYREEENGRGNFPPRFSGLQFPNYSSELNVNALELDDSALYLCASSLDGHFTDTQYFGPGTRLTVL.

V usage is TRBV2 and J usage is TRBJ2-3; 10 positions agree with TRBD2. V trimming: 1 base; J trimming: 1 base; junction bases outside the gene matches: 2. The CDR3 length is 16 residues. CDR1 and CDR2 from the germline V gene are SNHLY and FYNNEI. CDR3 bases: TGTGCCAGCAGTGAAGGGAGCGGGAGGGGCACAGATACGCAGTATTTT. Protein: CASSEGSGRGTDTQYF.

The rearrangement uses TRBV7-3 and TRBJ2-3, with 10 bases matching TRBD2. J gave up 3 bases and V 1 base, and 13 bases lay outside the gene matches. The germline CDR1 and CDR2 sequences are SGHTA and FQGTGA. CDR3 size: 19 residues. CDR3 in amino acids: CASSLNPPLAGEGTDTQYF. The CDR3 DNA reads TGTGCCAGCAGCTTAAATCCTCCCCTAGCGGGAGAGGGGACAGATACGCAGTATTTT.

This clone was seen only once. The chain combines TRBV28 with TRBJ2-7; no clear D. Deletions cut 5 bases from V and 2 bases from J, with 10 bases between. The CDR3 length is 13 residues. Germline loops: CDR1 MDHEN, CDR2 SYDVKM. The CDR3 DNA reads as TGTGCCAGCAGTCCTATACCCCCCTACGAGCAGTACTTC. Translated, it gives CASSPIPPYEQYF.

This clone was observed a single time. For the CDR3, the DNA is TGTGCCAGCAGCATAAGACTAGCGGGATACAATGAGCAGTTCTTC. Protein: CASSIRLAGYNEQFF. V usage is TRBV11-1 and J usage is TRBJ2-1; 11 bases are shared with TRBD2. The CDR3 covers 15 residues. The V segment lost 5 bases and the J segment 4 bases; nucleotides outside the gene matches: 4. The germline V gene has CDR1 SGHAT and CDR2 FQDESV (reference sequence).

The rearrangement links TRBV10-3 to TRBJ1-2; 7 positions agree with TRBD1. V trimming: 8 bases; J trimming: 4 bases; junction bases outside the gene matches: 4. This CDR3 region has 12 residues. Germline CDR1 and CDR2: ENHRY and SYGVKD. In DNA form, the CDR3 reads TGTGCCATCCCGGGGGACAGCTATGGCTACACCTTC. Translated, it gives CAIPGDSYGYTF.